A selection of T cell receptor beta chains follows, all from one sample in a study of blood T cell repertoires in COVID-19. TCRdb keeps only in-frame clones here, not all; method: immunoSEQ multiplex PCR. The sample records about 490,000 clones, 70% to 90% being singletons. Sequencing input: peripheral blood. All receptors derive from a human donor in a cohort sampled during active COVID-19. Both conserved end residues are part of each CDR3. The D gene is left open where the match is weak. Part of the rows lack a size; the others show once, few, many or a class for expanded clones.

D gene	CDR3 length	V gene	J gene	clone size	CDR3 protein	CDR3 DNA
NA	14	TRBV6-5	TRBJ1-1	NA	CASLPSTIRTEAFF	TGTGCCAGCCTCCCTTCAACAATCCGCACTGAAGCTTTCTTT
NA	15	TRBV29-1	TRBJ1-2	NA	CSVESGRLKGHGYTF	TGCAGCGTTGAAAGTGGCAGACTCAAAGGTCATGGCTACACCTTC
TRBD2	18	TRBV5-5	TRBJ2-2	NA	CASSSPGAGGWNTGELFF	TGTGCCAGCAGCTCCCCAGGAGCGGGAGGTTGGAACACCGGGGAGCTGTTTTTT
TRBD1	13	TRBV9	TRBJ1-2	NA	CASTPTGTSGYTF	TGTGCCAGCACACCGACAGGGACCAGTGGCTACACCTTC
NA	15	TRBV6-2/TRBV6-3	TRBJ2-1	NA	CASSYFQGFNNEQFF	TGTGCCAGCAGTTACTTTCAGGGGTTTAACAATGAGCAGTTCTTC
NA	16	TRBV19	TRBJ2-2	NA	CASSIDLGGKAGELFF	TGTGCCAGTAGTATAGATCTGGGCGGGAAAGCCGGGGAGCTGTTTTTT
TRBD2	14	TRBV29-1	TRBJ2-5	NA	CSATIGGAQETQYF	TGCAGCGCCACGATCGGGGGGGCCCAAGAGACCCAGTACTTC
TRBD2	15	TRBV11-2	TRBJ2-3	NA	CASSLLLAGTDTQYF	TGTGCCAGCAGCTTGCTCCTAGCGGGCACAGATACGCAGTATTTT
TRBD2	18	TRBV9	TRBJ2-3	NA	CASSVGTSGRVGTDTQYF	TGTGCCAGCAGCGTAGGGACTAGCGGGAGGGTTGGCACAGATACGCAGTATTTT
NA	18	TRBV21-1	TRBJ2-3	NA	CASSTRAVGGGSSDTQYF	NA
TRBD2	17	TRBV5-4	TRBJ2-1	NA	CASSLVGLAEKYNEQFF	TGTGCCAGCAGCTTGGTAGGGCTAGCGGAAAAATACAATGAGCAGTTCTTC
NA	15	TRBV7-3	TRBJ2-1	NA	CASSPKQRYYNEQFF	TGTGCCAGCAGCCCAAAACAGAGATACTACAATGAGCAGTTCTTC
NA	14	TRBV5-1	TRBJ2-3	NA	CASSLTVFTDTQYF	TGCGCCAGCAGCTTAACGGTCTTCACAGATACGCAGTATTTT
NA	14	TRBV6-2/TRBV6-3	TRBJ1-2	NA	CASSSLRQGSGYTF	TGTGCCAGCAGTTCACTGCGTCAGGGGTCTGGCTACACCTTC
NA	15	TRBV11-2	TRBJ2-5	NA	CASTVNQTPQETQYF	TGTGCCAGCACCGTCAACCAGACTCCCCAAGAGACCCAGTACTTC
TRBD2	16	TRBV19	TRBJ2-5	NA	CASSRGGLAGKETQYF	TGTGCCAGTAGTCGCGGCGGACTAGCGGGTAAAGAGACCCAGTACTTC
NA	15	TRBV11-2	TRBJ1-4	NA	CASSLGGQLNEKLFF	TGTGCCAGCAGCTTAGGCGGGCAACTGAATGAAAAACTGTTTTTT
NA	15	TRBV27	TRBJ2-4	NA	CASRVEAVGKNIQYF	TGTGCCAGCAGGGTAGAAGCGGTTGGCAAAAACATTCAGTACTTC
TRBD2	14	TRBV30	TRBJ2-7	NA	CAWVPGTSGGPWYF	TGTGCCTGGGTCCCCGGGACTAGCGGAGGACCGTGGTACTTC
TRBD2	11	TRBV20-1	TRBJ2-1	NA	CGVAGDNEQFF	TGCGGGGTAGCGGGAGACAATGAGCAGTTCTTC
NA	12	TRBV6-4	TRBJ2-5	NA	CASSETRETQYF	TGTGCCAGCAGTGAAACACGAGAGACCCAGTACTTC
NA	15	TRBV19	TRBJ2-3	NA	CASSSVKSSTDTQYF	TGTGCCAGTAGTTCGGTGAAATCTAGCACAGATACGCAGTATTTT
TRBD2	14	TRBV9	TRBJ2-2	few	CASRNREGPGELFF	TGTGCCAGCAGGAATCGGGAGGGTCCCGGGGAGCTGTTTTTT
NA	13	TRBV27	TRBJ2-1	NA	CASSADRYNEQFF	TGTGCCAGCAGCGCCGATCGGTACAATGAGCAGTTCTTC
NA	18	TRBV6-2/TRBV6-3	TRBJ2-3	NA	CASSSYVSVSEGTDTQYF	TGTGCCAGCAGTTCCTACGTATCTGTGAGCGAAGGCACAGATACGCAGTATTTT
NA	12	TRBV4-1	TRBJ1-2	NA	CASSGGNYGYTF	TGCGCCAGCAGCGGGGGGAACTATGGCTACACCTTC
TRBD1	14	TRBV2	TRBJ1-6	NA	CASSRRTGDSPLHF	TGTGCCAGCAGTCGCAGGACAGGGGACTCACCCCTCCACTTT
TRBD2	16	TRBV14	TRBJ2-7	NA	CASSQDAGGPFDEQYF	TGTGCCAGCAGCCAAGACGCGGGAGGGCCGTTCGACGAGCAGTACTTC
NA	18	TRBV7-8	TRBJ1-1	NA	CASRIGTGMEGMNTEAFF	TGTGCCAGCAGGATTGGAACAGGAATGGAGGGCATGAACACTGAAGCTTTCTTT
NA	11	TRBV20-1	TRBJ2-5	NA	CSGLAQETQYF	TGCAGTGGCCTAGCGCAAGAGACCCAGTACTTC
TRBD2	14	TRBV7-2	TRBJ2-7	NA	CASSRRTSGYEQYF	TGTGCCAGCAGCAGGCGGACTAGCGGTTACGAGCAGTACTTC
TRBD2	20	TRBV4-3	TRBJ2-1	NA	CASSQDPPGGSLDAYNEQFF	TGCGCCAGCAGCCAAGATCCCCCGGGAGGCTCCCTTGATGCCTACAATGAGCAGTTCTTC
NA	15	TRBV5-6	TRBJ1-2	NA	CASSWTGQGSTGYTF	TGTGCCAGCAGCTGGACGGGCCAGGGTTCTACTGGCTACACCTTC
TRBD2	17	TRBV7-9	TRBJ2-1	NA	CASSLGLAGEKNNEQFF	TGTGCCAGCAGCTTAGGGCTAGCGGGAGAGAAGAACAATGAGCAGTTCTTC
NA	15	TRBV3-1/TRBV3-2	TRBJ2-1	NA	CASSQGVSSYNEQFF	TGTGCCAGCAGCCAAGGTGTTAGCTCCTACAATGAGCAGTTCTTC
NA	14	TRBV6-5	TRBJ2-7	NA	CASSYLGRHYEQYF	TGTGCCAGCAGTTACCTCGGCAGGCACTACGAGCAGTACTTC
NA	14	TRBV7-3	TRBJ2-7	NA	CASSLRHLADEQYF	TGTGCCAGCAGCTTAAGGCATCTCGCCGACGAGCAGTACTTC
TRBD1	17	TRBV6-1	TRBJ1-1	NA	CASSGAGTGALNTEAFF	TGTGCCAGCAGTGGGGCCGGGACAGGGGCCTTGAACACTGAAGCTTTCTTT
TRBD1	16	TRBV24-1	TRBJ2-1	NA	CATSDVSGTENNEQFF	TGTGCCACCAGTGATGTATCCGGGACAGAGAACAATGAGCAGTTCTTC
NA	14	TRBV19	TRBJ2-7	NA	CASQPSHSSYEQYF	TGTGCCAGCCAGCCAAGCCACAGCTCCTACGAGCAGTACTTC
NA	13	TRBV5-1	TRBJ2-1	NA	CASSGGSGAEQFF	TGCGCCAGCAGCGGGGGGAGCGGAGCTGAGCAGTTCTTC
TRBD1	14	TRBV19	TRBJ2-7	NA	CASMSGQVPYEQYF	TGTGCCAGTATGTCAGGACAGGTTCCCTACGAGCAGTACTTC
NA	14	TRBV10-3	TRBJ2-7	NA	CAISEGGGVYEQYF	TGTGCCATCAGTGAAGGCGGAGGGGTATACGAGCAGTACTTC
TRBD1	12	TRBV24-1	TRBJ2-1	NA	CATSDRGYEQFF	TGTGCCACCAGCGACAGGGGCTATGAGCAGTTCTTC
NA	15	TRBV7-9	TRBJ2-3	NA	CASSYQGRGTDTQYF	TGTGCCAGCAGCTACCAGGGGCGGGGCACAGATACGCAGTATTTT
TRBD2	14	TRBV10-3	TRBJ2-7	NA	CAIRTGLDTYEQYF	TGTGCCATCAGAACGGGACTAGACACATACGAGCAGTACTTC